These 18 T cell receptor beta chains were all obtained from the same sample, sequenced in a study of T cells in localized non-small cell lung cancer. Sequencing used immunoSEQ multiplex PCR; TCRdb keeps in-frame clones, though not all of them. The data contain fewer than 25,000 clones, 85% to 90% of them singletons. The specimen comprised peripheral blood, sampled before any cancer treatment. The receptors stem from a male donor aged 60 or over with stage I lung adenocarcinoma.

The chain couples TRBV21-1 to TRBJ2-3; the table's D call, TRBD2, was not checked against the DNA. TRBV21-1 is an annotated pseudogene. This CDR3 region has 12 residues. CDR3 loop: CASSTLGNTQYF. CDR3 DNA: TGTGCCAGCAGCACTCTCGGGAATACGCAGTATTTT.

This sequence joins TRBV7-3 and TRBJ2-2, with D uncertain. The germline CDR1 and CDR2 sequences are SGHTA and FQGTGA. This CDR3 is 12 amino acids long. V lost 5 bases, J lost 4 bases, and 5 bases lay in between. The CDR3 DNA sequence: TGTGCCAGCAGCCAGACCACCGGGGAGCTGTTTTTT. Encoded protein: CASSQTTGELFF.

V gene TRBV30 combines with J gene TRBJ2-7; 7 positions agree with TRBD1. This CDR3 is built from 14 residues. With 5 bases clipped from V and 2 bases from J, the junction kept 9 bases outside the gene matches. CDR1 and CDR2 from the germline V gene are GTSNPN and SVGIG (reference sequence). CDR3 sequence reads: CAWEPGQRTYEQYF. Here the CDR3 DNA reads TGTGCCTGGGAACCGGGACAGAGAACCTACGAGCAGTACTTC.

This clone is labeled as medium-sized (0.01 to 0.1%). Here the CDR3 DNA reads TGTGCCAGCAGACTGGACAGGGCGAGCTCCTACGAGCAGTACTTC. This encodes CASRLDRASSYEQYF. The V gene is TRBV28, the J gene TRBJ2-7, with 8 positions matching TRBD1. The CDR3 loop spans 15 amino acids. With V trimmed by 6 bases and J by 0 bases, 7 bases remained unmatched. Germline V gene data show CDR1 as MDHEN and CDR2 as SYDVKM.

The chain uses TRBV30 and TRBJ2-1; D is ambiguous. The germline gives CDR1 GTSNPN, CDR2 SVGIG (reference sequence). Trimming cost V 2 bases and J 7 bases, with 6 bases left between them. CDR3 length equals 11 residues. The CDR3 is CAWSLGNEQFF. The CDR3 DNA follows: TGTGCCTGGAGTTTGGGAAATGAGCAGTTCTTC. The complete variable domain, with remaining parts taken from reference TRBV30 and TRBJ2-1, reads SQTIHQWPATLVQPVGSPLSLECTVEGTSNPNLYWYRQAAGRGLQLLFYSVGIGQISSEVPQNLSASRPQDRQFILSSKKLLLSDSGFYLCAWSLGNEQFFGPGTRLTVL.

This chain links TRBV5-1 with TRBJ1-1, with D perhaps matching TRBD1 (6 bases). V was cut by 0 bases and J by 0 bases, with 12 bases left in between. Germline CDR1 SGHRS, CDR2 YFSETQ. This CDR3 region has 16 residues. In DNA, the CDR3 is TGCGCCAGCAGCTTGGCCCCAGGGGTCCTGAACACTGAAGCTTTCTTT. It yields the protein CASSLAPGVLNTEAFF.

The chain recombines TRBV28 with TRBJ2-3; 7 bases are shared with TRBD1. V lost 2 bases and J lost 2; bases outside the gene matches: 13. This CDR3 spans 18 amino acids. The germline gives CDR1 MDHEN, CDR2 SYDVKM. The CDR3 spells CASSLTPGTASLTDTQYF. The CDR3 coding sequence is TGTGCCAGCAGTTTAACACCTGGGACAGCCTCTCTCACAGATACGCAGTATTTT.

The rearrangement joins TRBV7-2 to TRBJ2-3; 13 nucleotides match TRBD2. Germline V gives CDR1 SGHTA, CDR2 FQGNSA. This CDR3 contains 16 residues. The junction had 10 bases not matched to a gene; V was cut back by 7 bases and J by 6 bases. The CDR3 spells CASTSGLAGPGDTQYF. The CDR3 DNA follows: TGTGCCAGCACCTCGGGACTAGCGGGGCCGGGGGATACGCAGTATTTT. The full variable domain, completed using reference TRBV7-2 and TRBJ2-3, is GAGVSQSPSNKVTEKGKDVELRCDPISGHTALYWYRQSLGQGLEFLIYFQGNSAPDKSGLPSDRFSAERTGGSVSTLTIQRTQQEDSAVYLCASTSGLAGPGDTQYFGPGTRLTVL.

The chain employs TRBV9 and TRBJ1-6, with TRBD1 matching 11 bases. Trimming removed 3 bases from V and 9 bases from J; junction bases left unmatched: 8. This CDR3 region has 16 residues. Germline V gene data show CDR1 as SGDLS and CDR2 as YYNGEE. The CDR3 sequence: CASSGTGQGASSPLHF. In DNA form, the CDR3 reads TGTGCCAGCAGCGGAACAGGACAGGGGGCGAGTTCACCCCTCCACTTT.

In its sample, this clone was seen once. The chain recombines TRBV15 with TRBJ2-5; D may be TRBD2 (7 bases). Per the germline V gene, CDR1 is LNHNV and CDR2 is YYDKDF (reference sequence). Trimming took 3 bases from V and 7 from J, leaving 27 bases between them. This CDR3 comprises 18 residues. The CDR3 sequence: CATSRQNNRGGPPGTQYF. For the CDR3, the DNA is TGTGCCACCAGCAGGCAAAATAATAGGGGGGGGCCCCCCGGGACCCAGTACTTC. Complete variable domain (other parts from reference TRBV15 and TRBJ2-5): DAMVIQNPRYQVTQFGKPVTLSCSQTLNHNVMYWYQQKSSQAPKLLFHYYDKDFNNEADTPDNFQSRRPNTSFCFLDIRSPGLGDTAMYLCATSRQNNRGGPPGTQYFGPGTRLLVL.

CDR3 nucleotides: TGTGCCAGCAGTTACTCGTCAGATACGCAGTATTTT. Protein sequence: CASSYSSDTQYF. The chain links TRBV6-6 to TRBJ2-3; D not resolved. The CDR3 is 12 amino acids. The germline CDR1 and CDR2 sequences are MNHNY and SVGAGI (reference sequence). The V and J ends lost 0 bases and 4 bases respectively, with 2 bases between them.

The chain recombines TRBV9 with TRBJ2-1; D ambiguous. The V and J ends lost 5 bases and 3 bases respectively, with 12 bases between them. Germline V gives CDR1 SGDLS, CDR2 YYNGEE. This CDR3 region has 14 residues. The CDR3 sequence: CASSAETVYNEQFF. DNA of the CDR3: TGTGCCAGCAGTGCCGAGACTGTCTACAATGAGCAGTTCTTC.

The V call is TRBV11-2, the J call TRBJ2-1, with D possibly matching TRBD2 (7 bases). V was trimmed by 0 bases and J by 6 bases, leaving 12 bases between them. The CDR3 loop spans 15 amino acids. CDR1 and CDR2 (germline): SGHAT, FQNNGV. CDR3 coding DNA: TGTGCCAGCAGCTTAGATCTCGGGGGGCTCAATGAGCAGTTCTTC. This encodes CASSLDLGGLNEQFF.

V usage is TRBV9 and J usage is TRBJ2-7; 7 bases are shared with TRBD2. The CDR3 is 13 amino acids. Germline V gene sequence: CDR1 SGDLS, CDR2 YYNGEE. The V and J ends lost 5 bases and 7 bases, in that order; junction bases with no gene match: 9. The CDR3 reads CASSGREVGEQYF. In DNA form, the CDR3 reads TGTGCCAGCAGTGGTCGGGAGGTGGGGGAGCAGTACTTC.

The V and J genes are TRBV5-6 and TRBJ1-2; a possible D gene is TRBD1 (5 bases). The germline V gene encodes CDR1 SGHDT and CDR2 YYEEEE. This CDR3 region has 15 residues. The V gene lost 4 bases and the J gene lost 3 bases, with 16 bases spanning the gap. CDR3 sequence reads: CASSQQLWGDYGYTF. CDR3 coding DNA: TGTGCCAGCAGCCAGCAATTGTGGGGGGACTATGGCTACACCTTC.

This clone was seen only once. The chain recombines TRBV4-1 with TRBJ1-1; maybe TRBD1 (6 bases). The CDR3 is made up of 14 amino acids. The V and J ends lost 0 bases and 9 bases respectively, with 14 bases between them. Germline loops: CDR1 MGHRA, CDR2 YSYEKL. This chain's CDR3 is CASSQDLGGLQAFF. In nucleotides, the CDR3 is TGCGCCAGCAGCCAAGATCTTGGGGGGCTCCAAGCTTTCTTT.

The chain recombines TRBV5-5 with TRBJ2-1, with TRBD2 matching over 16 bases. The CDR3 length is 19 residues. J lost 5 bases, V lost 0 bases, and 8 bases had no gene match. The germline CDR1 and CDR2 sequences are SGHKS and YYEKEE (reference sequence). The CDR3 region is CASSLAGGTSGRDHNEQFF. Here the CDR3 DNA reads TGTGCCAGCAGCTTGGCCGGTGGGACTAGCGGGAGGGATCACAATGAGCAGTTCTTC.

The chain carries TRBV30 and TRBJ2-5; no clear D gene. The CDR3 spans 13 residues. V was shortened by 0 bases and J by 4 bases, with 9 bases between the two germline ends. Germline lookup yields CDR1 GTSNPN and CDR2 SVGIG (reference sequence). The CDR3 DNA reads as TGTGCCTGGAGTGTAAAGGGTGGAGAGACCCAGTACTTC. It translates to CAWSVKGGETQYF.